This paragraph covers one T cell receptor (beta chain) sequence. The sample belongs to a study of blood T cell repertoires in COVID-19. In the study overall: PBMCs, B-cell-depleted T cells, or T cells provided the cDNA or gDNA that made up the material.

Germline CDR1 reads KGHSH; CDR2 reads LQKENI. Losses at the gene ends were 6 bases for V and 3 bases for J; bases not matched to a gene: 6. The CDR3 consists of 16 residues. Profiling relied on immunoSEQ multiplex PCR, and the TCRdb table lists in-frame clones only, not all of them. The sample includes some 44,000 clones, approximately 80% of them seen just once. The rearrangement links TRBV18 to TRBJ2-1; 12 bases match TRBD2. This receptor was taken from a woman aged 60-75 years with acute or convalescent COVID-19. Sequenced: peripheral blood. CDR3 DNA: TGTGCCAGCTCCCCATCTAGCGGGGGGGACTACAATGAGCAGTTCTTC. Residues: CASSPSSGGDYNEQFF. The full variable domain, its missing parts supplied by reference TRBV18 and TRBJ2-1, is NAGVMQNPRHLVRRRGQEARLRCSPMKGHSHVYWYRQLPEEGLKFMVYLQKENIIDESGMPKERFSAEFPKEGPSILRIQQVVRGDSAAYFCASSPSSGGDYNEQFFGPGTRLTVL.